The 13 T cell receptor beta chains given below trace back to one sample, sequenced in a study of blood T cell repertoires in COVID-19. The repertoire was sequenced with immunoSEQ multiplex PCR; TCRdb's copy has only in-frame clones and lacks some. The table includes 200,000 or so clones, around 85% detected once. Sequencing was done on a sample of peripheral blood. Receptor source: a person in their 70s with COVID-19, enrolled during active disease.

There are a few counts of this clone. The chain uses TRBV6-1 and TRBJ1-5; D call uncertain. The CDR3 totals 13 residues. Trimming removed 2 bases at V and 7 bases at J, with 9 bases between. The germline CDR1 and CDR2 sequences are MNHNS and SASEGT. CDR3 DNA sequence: TGTGCCAGCAGTGAATTTGGGCAACAGCCCCAGCATTTT. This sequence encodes CASSEFGQQPQHF.

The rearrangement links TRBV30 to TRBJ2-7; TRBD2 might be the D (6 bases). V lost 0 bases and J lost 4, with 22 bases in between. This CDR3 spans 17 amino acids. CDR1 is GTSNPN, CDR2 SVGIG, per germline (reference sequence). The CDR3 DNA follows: TGTGCCTGGAGTGTTTTCCCCGTAGCGGCGGGCCTGTACGAGCAGTACTTC. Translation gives CAWSVFPVAAGLYEQYF.

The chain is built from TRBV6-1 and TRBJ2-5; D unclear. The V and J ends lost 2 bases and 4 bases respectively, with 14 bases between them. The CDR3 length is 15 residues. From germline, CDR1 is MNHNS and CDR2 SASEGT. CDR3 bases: TGTGCCAGCAGTGAATCCCTCGGTAGTGGAGAGACCCAGTACTTC. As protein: CASSESLGSGETQYF.

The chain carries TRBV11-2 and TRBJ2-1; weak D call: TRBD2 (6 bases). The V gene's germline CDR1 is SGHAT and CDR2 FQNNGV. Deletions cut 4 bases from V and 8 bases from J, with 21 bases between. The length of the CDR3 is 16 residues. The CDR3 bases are TGTGCCAGCAGCTCCCCCTCAGGAGGGGTGGTCTATGAGCAGTTCTTC. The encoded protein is CASSSPSGGVVYEQFF.

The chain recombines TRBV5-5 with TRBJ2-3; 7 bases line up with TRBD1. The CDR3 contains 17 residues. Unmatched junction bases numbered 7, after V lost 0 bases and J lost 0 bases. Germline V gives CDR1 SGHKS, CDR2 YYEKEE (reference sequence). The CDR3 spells CASSLEPGQASTDTQYF. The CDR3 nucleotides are TGTGCCAGCAGCTTGGAACCCGGACAGGCTAGCACAGATACGCAGTATTTT.

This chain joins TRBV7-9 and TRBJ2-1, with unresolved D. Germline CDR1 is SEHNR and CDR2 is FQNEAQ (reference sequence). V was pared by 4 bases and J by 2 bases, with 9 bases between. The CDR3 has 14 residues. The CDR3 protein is CASSYATPYNEQFF. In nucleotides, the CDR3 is TGTGCCAGCAGCTACGCGACTCCCTACAATGAGCAGTTCTTC.

Here the CDR3 reads CASSPRRNIQGGSSPLHF. The CDR3 nucleotides are TGTGCCAGCTCACCACGTAGGAACATACAGGGGGGCAGCTCACCCCTCCACTTT. The chain is built from TRBV18 and TRBJ1-6, with 8 bases identical to TRBD1. The CDR3 consists of 18 residues. Germline trimming cut 1 base from V and 10 bases from J; bases unmatched to any gene: 15. Germline CDR1 is KGHSH and CDR2 is LQKENI.

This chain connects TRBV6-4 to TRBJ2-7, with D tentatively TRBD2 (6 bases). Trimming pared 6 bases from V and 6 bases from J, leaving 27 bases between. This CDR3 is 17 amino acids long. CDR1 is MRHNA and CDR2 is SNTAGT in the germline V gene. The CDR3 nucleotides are TGTGCCAGCAGGGTGAAAAAACGGGACTCCGTAATTGTCGAGCAGTACTTC. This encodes CASRVKKRDSVIVEQYF.

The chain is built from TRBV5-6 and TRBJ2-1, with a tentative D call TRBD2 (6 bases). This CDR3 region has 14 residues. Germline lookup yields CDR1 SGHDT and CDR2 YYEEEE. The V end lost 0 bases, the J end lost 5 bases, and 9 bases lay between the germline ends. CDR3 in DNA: TGTGCCAGCAGCTTGGTACTAGCTCACAATGAGCAGTTCTTC. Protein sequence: CASSLVLAHNEQFF. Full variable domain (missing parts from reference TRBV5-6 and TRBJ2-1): DAGVTQSPTHLIKTRGQQVTLRCSPKSGHDTVSWYQQALGQGPQFIFQYYEEEERQRGNFPDRFSGHQFPNYSSELNVNALLLGDSALYLCASSLVLAHNEQFFGPGTRLTVL.

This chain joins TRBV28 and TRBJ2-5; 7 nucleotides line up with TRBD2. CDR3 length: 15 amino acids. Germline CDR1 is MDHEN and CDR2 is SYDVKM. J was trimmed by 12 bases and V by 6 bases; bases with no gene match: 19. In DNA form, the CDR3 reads TGTGCCAGCAGCAATTATGGGGGGAGGCTAGCGGAGGAGTACTTC. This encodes CASSNYGGRLAEEYF.

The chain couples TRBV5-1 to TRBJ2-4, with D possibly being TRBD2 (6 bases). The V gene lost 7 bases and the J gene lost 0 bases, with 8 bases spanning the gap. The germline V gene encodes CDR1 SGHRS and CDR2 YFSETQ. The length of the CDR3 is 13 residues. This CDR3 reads CASQGLAKNIQYF. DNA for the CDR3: TGCGCCAGCCAGGGACTAGCCAAAAACATTCAGTACTTC.

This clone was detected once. CDR3 sequence: CASSRYLTSGNTIYF. DNA of the CDR3: TGTGCCAGCAGCAGATACTTAACTTCTGGAAACACCATATATTTT. V and J are TRBV3-1 (or the pseudogene TRBV3-2) and TRBJ1-3; D is ambiguous. Trimming cost V 5 bases and J 1 base, with 12 bases left between them. The CDR3 runs to 15 residues. Germline V gene data show CDR1 as LGHDT and CDR2 as YNNKEL (reference sequence).

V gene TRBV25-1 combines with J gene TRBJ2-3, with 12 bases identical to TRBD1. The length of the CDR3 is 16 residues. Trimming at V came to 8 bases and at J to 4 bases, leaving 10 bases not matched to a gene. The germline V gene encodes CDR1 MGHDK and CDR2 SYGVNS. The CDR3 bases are TGTGCCAGCCCCCCCACCGGGACAGGGGGCTCAGATACGCAGTATTTT. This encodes CASPPTGTGGSDTQYF.